This T cell receptor (beta chain) was obtained from a study of T-cell memory formation after mild COVID-19. The CDR3 has 15 residues. J gave up 2 bases and V 4 bases, and 4 bases lay outside the gene matches. Germline assignment: CDR1 SGHDN and CDR2 FVKESK. Using its own MiXCR run on the 5' RACE reads, TCRdb lists one record per CDR3 protein. Among about 180,000 distinct CDR3 sequences listed, 18% were seen once. This sequence joins TRBV14 and TRBJ1-2; TRBD1 aligns across 10 bases. The sequencing input was PBMCs or a T cell subset sorted from them (not recorded which). This receptor was identified in a man aged 18 to 30 who had mild COVID-19 (a few samples of this study predate the infection). Cell type and time point are not known. The CDR3 DNA follows: TGTGCCAGCAGCCCGGGACAGGGGCGCAACTATGGCTACACCTTC. As protein: CASSPGQGRNYGYTF.